This T cell receptor beta chain was sequenced in a study of cytomegalovirus exposure and HLA in healthy donors. The study, taken as a whole, reports: In a later analysis, DRB1 alleles had the most associated TCRs; HLA-C alleles the fewest. Further analysis, carried out later, found HLA-associated TCR beta chains more clonally expanded than equally common other chains.

PCR used 60 Vbeta primers and 13 Jbeta primers. Libraries were prepared by immunoSEQ multiplex PCR; TCRdb keeps only in-frame clonotypes and omits some of them. The table lists approximately 100,000 clones, roughly three quarters of them singletons. This CDR3 is built from 15 residues. V shed 7 bases and J 8 bases; nucleotides not matched to a gene: 11. Germline loops: CDR1 MDHEN, CDR2 SYDVKM. Note on this clone: Its target is not known.

Material: PBMCs. The rearrangement uses TRBV28 and TRBJ1-6; 7 nucleotides match TRBD1. The origin of this receptor is a woman aged 40 to 50 in good health and CMV-seronegative. CDR3 sequence reads: CASNVPGGIYSPLHF. CDR3 sequence (DNA): TGTGCCAGCAACGTTCCAGGGGGTATCTATTCACCCCTCCACTTT.